The clone carrying this TCR beta chain has ten or more counts. Its cognate antigen is unknown. Amplification yielded TCR beta CDR3 regions, with RNA transcripts as the source. With the HTBI primer set, the TCR CDR3 went through a first round of RT-PCR. TCRdb re-derived calls from the multiplex PCR reads in MiXCR, one entry per CDR3 protein. This sample carries around 700,000 distinct CDR3 sequences, around 40% of them seen once, and the ten largest clones take around 30%. Graves' hyperthyroidism was deemed stable absent ophthalmopathy progression within 18 months. The sample belongs to a study of T cells in Graves' hyperthyroidism and ophthalmopathy. On the study more broadly: Peripheral blood was taken when the disease was first diagnosed, before any treatment began. Study conclusions and caveats: Ophthalmopathy onset followed model prediction by a median roughly six months. Ophthalmopathy and stable hyperthyroidism were separated by a 13 V-J model.

Germline V gene sequence: CDR1 LGHNA, CDR2 YSLEER. The CDR3 has 16 amino acids. V was clipped by 0 bases and J by 10 bases, with 16 bases between them. This TCR came from a woman in her forties with Graves' hyperthyroidism. The chain links TRBV4-3 to TRBJ1-6; D is possibly TRBD1 (6 bases). The sample taken for sequencing was blood. The CDR3 nucleotides are TGCGCCAGCAGCCAAGATGGCACAGGGAAGGCCTCACCCCTCCACTTT. It codes for CASSQDGTGKASPLHF.